This T cell receptor (beta chain) was profiled in a study of regulatory T cells in long-lasting Graves disease. Study overall: Positivity for TSH receptor antibodies plus over 5 years of antithyroid drugs meant persistent Graves' disease.

Building of the TCR beta libraries involved iRepertoire HTBI primers and Arm-PCR of CDR3 regions. TCRdb itself ran the multiplex PCR reads through MiXCR, one entry per CDR3 protein. In the table there are over 350,000 distinct CDR3 sequences, roughly 20% of which are singletons. Time point described: persistent/refractory GD, antithyroid drugs over 5 years with positive TRAb. RNA isolated from PBMCs was used to make the TCR library. Diagnoses of Graves' disease were made by American Thyroid Association guidelines. Germline-derived CDR1 and CDR2 are SEHNR and FQNEAQ (reference sequence). The V and J ends lost 1 base and 2 bases respectively, with 12 bases between them. The CDR3 extends over 15 amino acids.

V and J are TRBV7-9 and TRBJ2-7, with D perhaps TRBD1 (6 bases). The TCR originated in a female donor with Graves disease. The sample in question was peripheral blood mononuclear cells (PBMCs), obtained when the disease was refractory, from a patient treated with antithyroid drugs. DNA for the CDR3: TGTGCCAGCAGCTTAGTAGGGGACATAACCTACGAGCAGTACTTC. The encoded protein is CASSLVGDITYEQYF.